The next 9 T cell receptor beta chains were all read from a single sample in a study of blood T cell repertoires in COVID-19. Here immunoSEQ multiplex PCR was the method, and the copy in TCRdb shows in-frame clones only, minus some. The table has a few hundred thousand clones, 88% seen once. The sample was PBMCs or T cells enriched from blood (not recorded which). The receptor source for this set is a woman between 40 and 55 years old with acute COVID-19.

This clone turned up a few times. CDR3 amino acids: CAWSVTNNRGRGAFF. CDR3 coding DNA: TGTGCCTGGAGTGTAACCAACAACAGGGGCCGGGGGGCTTTCTTT. V and J are TRBV30 and TRBJ1-1; TRBD1 matches 7 bases. The CDR3 is 15 amino acids. Germline V gene data show CDR1 as GTSNPN and CDR2 as SVGIG (reference sequence). Trimming removed 0 bases from V and 11 bases from J; junction bases left unmatched: 15.

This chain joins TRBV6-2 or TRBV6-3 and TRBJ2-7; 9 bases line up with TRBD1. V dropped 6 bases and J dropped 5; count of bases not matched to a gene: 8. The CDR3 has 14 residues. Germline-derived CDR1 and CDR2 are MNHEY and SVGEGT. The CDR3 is CASSLQGAPHEQYF. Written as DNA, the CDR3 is TGTGCCAGCAGCTTACAGGGGGCTCCCCACGAGCAGTACTTC.

CDR3 coding DNA: TGTGCCAGCAGCCCCCGACAGGGAACAGATACGCAGTATTTT. It specifies CASSPRQGTDTQYF. V is TRBV9 and J is TRBJ2-3, with TRBD1 matching over 7 bases. The CDR3 consists of 14 residues. The germline V gene encodes CDR1 SGDLS and CDR2 YYNGEE. V dropped 4 bases and J dropped 3; count of bases not matched to a gene: 5.

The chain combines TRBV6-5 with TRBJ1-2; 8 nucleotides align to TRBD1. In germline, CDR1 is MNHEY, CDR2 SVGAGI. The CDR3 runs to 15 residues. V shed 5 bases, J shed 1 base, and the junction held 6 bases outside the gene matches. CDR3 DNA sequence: TGTGCCAGCAGTCATCAGGGGGCGTTTAACTATGGCTACACCTTC. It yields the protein CASSHQGAFNYGYTF.

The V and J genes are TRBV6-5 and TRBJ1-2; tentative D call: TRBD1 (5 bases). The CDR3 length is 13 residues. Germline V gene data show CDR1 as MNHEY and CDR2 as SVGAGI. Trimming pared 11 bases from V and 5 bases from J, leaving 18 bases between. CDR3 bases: TGTGCCGCCCGCAGGGAAGTAGAATATGGCTACACCTTC. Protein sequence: CAARREVEYGYTF.

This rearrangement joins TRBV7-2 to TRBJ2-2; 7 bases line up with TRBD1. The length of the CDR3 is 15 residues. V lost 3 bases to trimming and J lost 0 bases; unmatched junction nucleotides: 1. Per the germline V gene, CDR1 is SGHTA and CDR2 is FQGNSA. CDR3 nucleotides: TGTGCCAGCAGCTTTACAGGGGCGAACACCGGGGAGCTGTTTTTT. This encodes CASSFTGANTGELFF.

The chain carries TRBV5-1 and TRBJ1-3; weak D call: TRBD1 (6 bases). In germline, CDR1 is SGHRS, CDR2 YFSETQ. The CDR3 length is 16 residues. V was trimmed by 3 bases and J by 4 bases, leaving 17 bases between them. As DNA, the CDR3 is TGCGCCAGCAGCTCAACAGGGTTAGCCACCGGAAACACCATATATTTT. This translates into CASSSTGLATGNTIYF. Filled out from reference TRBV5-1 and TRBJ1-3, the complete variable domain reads KAGVTQTPRYLIKTRGQQVTLSCSPISGHRSVSWYQQTPGQGLQFLFEYFSETQRNKGNFPGRFSGRQFSNSRSEMNVSTLELGDSALYLCASSSTGLATGNTIYFGEGSWLTVV.

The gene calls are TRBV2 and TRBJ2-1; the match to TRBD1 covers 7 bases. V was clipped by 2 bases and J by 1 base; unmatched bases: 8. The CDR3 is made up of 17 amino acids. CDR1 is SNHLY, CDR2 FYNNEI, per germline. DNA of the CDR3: TGTGCCAGCAGTGAAAGGGGGCTTGGCCATTCCTACAATGAGCAGTTCTTC. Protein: CASSERGLGHSYNEQFF.

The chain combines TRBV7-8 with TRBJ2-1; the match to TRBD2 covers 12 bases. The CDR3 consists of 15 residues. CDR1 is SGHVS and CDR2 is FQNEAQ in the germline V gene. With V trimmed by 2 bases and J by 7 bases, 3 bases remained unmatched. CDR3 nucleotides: TGTGCCAGCAGCTTACGGACTAGCGGGATGAATGAGCAGTTCTTC. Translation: CASSLRTSGMNEQFF.